The next 29 T cell receptor beta chains were all read from a single sample in a study of shared clonotypes between healthy human individuals. Libraries were prepared by immunoSEQ multiplex PCR; TCRdb keeps only in-frame clonotypes and omits some of them. The data contain approximately 110,000 clones, approximately 70% of them singletons. Sequencing was carried out using memory CD8+ T cells sorted from blood. Stated subset: CD45RO+ cells pooled with CCR7-negative TemRA cells. The receptors originated from a woman in her 30s in good health.

The chain combines TRBV9 with TRBJ2-3, with unresolved D. This CDR3 is 16 amino acids long. Germline CDR1 reads SGDLS; CDR2 reads YYNGEE. V was clipped by 6 bases and J by 4 bases, with 21 bases between them. CDR3: CASTTENRFSSDTQYF. The CDR3 DNA is TGTGCCAGCACAACAGAGAACAGATTTTCTTCAGATACGCAGTATTTT. Full variable domain (missing parts from reference TRBV9 and TRBJ2-3): DSGVTQTPKHLITATGQRVTLRCSPRSGDLSVYWYQQSLDQGLQFLIQYYNGEERAKGNILERFSAQQFPDLHSELNLSSLELGDSALYFCASTTENRFSSDTQYFGPGTRLTVL.

This clone showed up just a few times. The chain uses TRBV9 and TRBJ2-7; TRBD1 aligns across 8 bases. V gave up 2 bases and J gave up 5 bases; unmatched junction bases: 6. The CDR3 has 14 amino acids. The germline V gene encodes CDR1 SGDLS and CDR2 YYNGEE. The CDR3 DNA reads TGTGCCAGCAGCGTCGGCGGACAGGGTAACGAGCAGTACTTC. It yields the protein CASSVGGQGNEQYF. Combining the CDR3 with reference TRBV9 and TRBJ2-7 gives the whole variable domain DSGVTQTPKHLITATGQRVTLRCSPRSGDLSVYWYQQSLDQGLQFLIQYYNGEERAKGNILERFSAQQFPDLHSELNLSSLELGDSALYFCASSVGGQGNEQYFGPGTRLTVT.

In this sample, this clone turned up a few times. This chain connects TRBV20-1 to TRBJ1-1; TRBD1 might be the D (6 bases). The V end was cut by 4 bases, the J end by 5 bases, with 8 bases between. Germline assignment: CDR1 DFQATT and CDR2 SNEGSKA (reference sequence). The CDR3 consists of 11 residues. The CDR3 reads CSATTGTEAFF. The CDR3 DNA follows: TGCAGTGCTACAACAGGGACTGAAGCTTTCTTT.

The chain links TRBV4-1 to TRBJ1-2; D remains ambiguous. The germline gives CDR1 MGHRA, CDR2 YSYEKL. V dropped 0 bases and J dropped 7 bases, with 6 bases sitting between them. The CDR3 has 12 amino acids. The CDR3 sequence is CASSQDAGGYTF. CDR3 bases: TGCGCCAGCAGCCAAGATGCTGGTGGCTACACCTTC.

This clone was observed a few times. The chain is built from TRBV29-1 and TRBJ2-7; 8 nucleotides match TRBD1. The germline V gene encodes CDR1 SQVTM and CDR2 ANQGSEA. The CDR3 has 12 amino acids. The V and J ends lost 7 bases and 6 bases, in that order; junction bases with no gene match: 8. The CDR3 region has the DNA TGCAGCGCTGGGACAGGAATTGCCGAGCAGTACTTC. It codes for CSAGTGIAEQYF.

In this sample, this clone turned up a few times. This chain uses TRBV10-3 with TRBJ2-5, with D unclear. The CDR3 spans 15 residues. With 0 bases removed from V and 1 base from J, the gap between germline ends came to 9 bases. Looked up from germline, CDR1 is ENHRY and CDR2 is SYGVKD. The CDR3 spells CAISESPAPQETQYF. The CDR3 DNA follows: TGTGCCATCAGTGAGTCGCCCGCCCCCCAAGAGACCCAGTACTTC.

Of note for this clone: Distinct nucleotide sequences in the sample also encode this CDR3. J is TRBJ2-7 and V is TRBV20-1; D is unclear. V lost 1 base and J 4 bases, leaving 5 bases between the germline ends. The CDR3 contains 11 residues. Germline V gene sequence: CDR1 DFQATT, CDR2 SNEGSKA (reference sequence). For the CDR3, the DNA is TGCAGTGCTAGAGTTTCGTACGAGCAGTACTTC. It specifies CSARVSYEQYF.

The CDR3 DNA sequence: TGTGCCAGCAGTCCCCCTGGTGGGGGGAACGACGAGCAGTACTTC. Translated: CASSPPGGGNDEQYF. This chain uses TRBV28 with TRBJ2-7; possibly TRBD2 for D (6 bases). Germline CDR1 reads MDHEN; CDR2 reads SYDVKM. The CDR3 length is 15 residues. Trimming pared 5 bases from V and 5 bases from J, leaving 19 bases between.

This chain uses TRBV28 with TRBJ2-7; 7 nucleotides line up with TRBD2. Germline V gene data show CDR1 as MDHEN and CDR2 as SYDVKM. Trimming took 7 bases from V and 3 from J; bases not matched to a gene: 15. CDR3 length: 16 residues. CDR3 residues: CASKNGGSYNRYEQYF. Here the CDR3 DNA reads TGTGCCAGCAAGAATGGCGGGAGCTATAATCGCTACGAGCAGTACTTC.

The chain joins TRBV13 to TRBJ2-7; D remains unclear. Trimming stripped 8 bases from V and 2 bases from J, with 13 bases between. This CDR3 region has 13 residues. CDR1 is PRHDT and CDR2 is FYEKMQ in the germline V gene (reference sequence). The CDR3 region has the DNA TGTGCCAGCTGCTCCCCGGTCCCCTACGAGCAGTACTTC. Translating gives CASCSPVPYEQYF.

CDR3 protein: CASSLRTSGLNEQFF. The CDR3 region has the DNA TGTGCCAGCAGCTTAAGGACTAGCGGGTTGAATGAGCAGTTCTTC. The chain links TRBV11-2 to TRBJ2-1; 11 bases line up with TRBD2. Germline V CDR1 and CDR2: SGHAT, FQNNGV. This CDR3 region has 15 residues. Germline trimming cut 2 bases from V and 7 bases from J; bases unmatched to any gene: 4. The whole variable domain, remainder taken from reference TRBV11-2 and TRBJ2-1, is EAGVAQSPRYKIIEKRQSVAFWCNPISGHATLYWYQQILGQGPKLLIQFQNNGVVDDSQLPKDRFSAERLKGVDSTLKIQPAKLEDSAVYLCASSLRTSGLNEQFFGPGTRLTVL.

The gene calls are TRBV6-5 and TRBJ2-7; TRBD1 aligns across 9 bases. V shed 4 bases and J 5 bases; nucleotides not matched to a gene: 9. The germline gives CDR1 MNHEY, CDR2 SVGAGI. The CDR3 loop spans 15 amino acids. Written as DNA, the CDR3 is TGTGCCAGCAGTTTCAGGACAGGGGAGGGGAACGAGCAGTACTTC. Its translation: CASSFRTGEGNEQYF.

V usage is TRBV7-9 and J usage is TRBJ2-3, with a weak D call TRBD2 (6 bases). Trimming left V 0 bases short and J 2 bases short, with 12 bases between. The CDR3 is made up of 16 amino acids. Per the germline V gene, CDR1 is SEHNR and CDR2 is FQNEAQ (reference sequence). This CDR3 reads CASSLAARDVTDTQYF. For the CDR3, the DNA is TGTGCCAGCAGCTTAGCTGCGCGGGACGTCACAGATACGCAGTATTTT. The full variable domain, its missing parts supplied by reference TRBV7-9 and TRBJ2-3, is DTGVSQNPRHKITKRGQNVTFRCDPISEHNRLYWYRQTLGQGPEFLTYFQNEAQLEKSRLLSDRFSAERPKGSFSTLEIQRTEQGDSAMYLCASSLAARDVTDTQYFGPGTRLTVL.

The chain employs TRBV27 and TRBJ2-3; 10 nucleotides align to TRBD2. The V and J ends lost 5 bases and 3 bases, in that order; junction bases with no gene match: 5. Germline CDR1 MNHEY, CDR2 SMNVEV (reference sequence). This CDR3 region has 15 residues. CDR3 nucleotide sequence: TGTGCCAGCAGTCATCTAGCGGGAGTGACAGATACGCAGTATTTT. Protein product: CASSHLAGVTDTQYF.

The chain is built from TRBV6-5 and TRBJ2-7, with D possibly being TRBD1 (6 bases). Trimming removed 2 bases at V and 2 bases at J, with 7 bases between. The CDR3 runs to 13 residues. CDR1 and CDR2 from the germline V gene are MNHEY and SVGAGI. CDR3 bases: TGTGCCAGCAGTTACGGACAGACCTACGAGCAGTACTTC. Its translation: CASSYGQTYEQYF.

Here the CDR3 DNA reads TGTGCCAGCAGTGATTCCCCGCTTACAGGGGGCGGTCAGCCCCAGCATTTT. It translates to CASSDSPLTGGGQPQHF. V gene TRBV6-1 combines with J gene TRBJ1-5, with 9 positions matching TRBD1. From germline, CDR1 is MNHNS and CDR2 SASEGT. V was pared by 3 bases and J by 6 bases, with 12 bases of the junction left unmatched. This CDR3 is built from 17 residues.

The V call is TRBV6-6, the J call TRBJ2-7, with D possibly TRBD1 on 6 matching bases. The CDR3 has 14 amino acids. Germline V lookup: CDR1 MNHNY, CDR2 SVGAGI (reference sequence). V was trimmed by 5 bases and J by 1 base, leaving 12 bases between them. In DNA, the CDR3 is TGTGCCAGCAGTCCCCCAGACAGGTCCTACGAGCAGTACTTC. Protein: CASSPPDRSYEQYF.

V usage is TRBV28 and J usage is TRBJ2-3, with D possibly being TRBD1 or TRBD2 (5 bases each). The V gene's germline CDR1 is MDHEN and CDR2 SYDVKM. The CDR3 runs 16 residues. Trimming pared 5 bases from V and 8 bases from J, leaving 23 bases between. In DNA, the CDR3 is TGTGCCAGCAGTCGCTTGGGGACGAGGAGTCTTGGTACGCAGTATTTT. Protein product: CASSRLGTRSLGTQYF.

The chain combines TRBV9 with TRBJ1-2; D unclear. The CDR3 length is 12 residues. Trimming cost V 3 bases and J 8 bases, with 11 bases left between them. Germline V gives CDR1 SGDLS, CDR2 YYNGEE. CDR3 bases: TGTGCCAGCAGCGAACTAGGGAGCGGCTACACCTTC. It is translated as CASSELGSGYTF.

The J gene is TRBJ2-1, the V gene TRBV4-1, with 14 positions matching TRBD2. V shed 1 base and J 8 bases; nucleotides not matched to a gene: 4. Germline lookup yields CDR1 MGHRA and CDR2 YSYEKL. The CDR3 runs 16 residues. CDR3 sequence (DNA): TGCGCCAGCAGCCAAGGGACTAGCGGGAGGTCCGATGAGCAGTTCTTC. Protein: CASSQGTSGRSDEQFF.

This clone is a singleton in its sample. The genes are TRBV15 and TRBJ2-2, with D possibly TRBD2 on 6 matching bases. CDR3 size: 15 residues. The V end lost 5 bases, the J end lost 3 bases, and 13 bases lay between the germline ends. Per germline, CDR1 LNHNV and CDR2 YYDKDF (reference sequence). CDR3 coding DNA: TGTGCCACCAGCTTCGGGAGTCTATACACCGGGGAGCTGTTTTTT. It is translated as CATSFGSLYTGELFF.

This clone appeared a single time. This chain uses TRBV5-1 with TRBJ2-1; TRBD2 agrees at 9 bases. The CDR3 totals 15 residues. Per germline, CDR1 SGHRS and CDR2 YFSETQ. Germline trimming cut 4 bases from V and 2 bases from J; bases unmatched to any gene: 4. The CDR3 DNA sequence: TGCGCCAGCAGCCAGACTAGCGGAGCCTACAATGAGCAGTTCTTC. Protein sequence: CASSQTSGAYNEQFF.

The rearrangement uses TRBV28 and TRBJ2-7; D is perhaps TRBD1 (5 bases). V was trimmed by 5 bases and J by 0 bases, leaving 17 bases between them. This CDR3 comprises 16 residues. Germline V gene lookup returns CDR1 MDHEN and CDR2 SYDVKM. The CDR3 reads CASSPNTGYSSYEQYF. The CDR3 coding sequence is TGTGCCAGCAGTCCAAATACAGGTTATAGCTCCTACGAGCAGTACTTC. Full variable domain (outside the CDR3, taken from reference TRBV28 and TRBJ2-7): DVKVTQSSRYLVKRTGEKVFLECVQDMDHENMFWYRQDPGLGLRLIYFSYDVKMKEKGDIPEGYSVSREKKERFSLILESASTNQTSMYLCASSPNTGYSSYEQYFGPGTRLTVT.

This clone was observed a handful of times. V gene TRBV7-9 combines with J gene TRBJ1-1; D is uncertain. The V end was cut by 1 base, the J end by 0 bases, with 0 bases between. Germline-derived CDR1 and CDR2 are SEHNR and FQNEAQ (reference sequence). This CDR3 region has 12 residues. This CDR3 reads CASSLVNTEAFF. CDR3 DNA: TGTGCCAGCAGCTTAGTGAACACTGAAGCTTTCTTT.

The V gene is TRBV11-3, the J gene TRBJ2-7; no definite D call. Deletions cut 4 bases from V and 3 bases from J, with 16 bases between. The CDR3 is 15 amino acids. CDR1 is SGHNT, CDR2 YENEEA, per germline. The CDR3 spells CASSSLIAANYEQYF. The CDR3 coding sequence is TGTGCCAGCAGCTCACTCATAGCAGCGAACTACGAGCAGTACTTC.

The rearrangement uses TRBV25-1 and TRBJ2-4, with unresolved D. The CDR3 is made up of 11 amino acids. Germline V lookup: CDR1 MGHDK, CDR2 SYGVNS. V shed 4 bases and J shed 6 bases, with 4 bases lying between them. The CDR3 here is CASSGGNIQYF. CDR3 nucleotides: TGTGCCAGCAGTGGAGGAAACATTCAGTACTTC.

J is TRBJ1-1 and V is TRBV19; D is possibly TRBD1 (6 bases). This CDR3 is built from 15 residues. Trimming removed 4 bases at V and 6 bases at J, with 18 bases between. The germline gives CDR1 LNHDA, CDR2 SQIVND (reference sequence). In DNA form, the CDR3 reads TGTGCCAGTAGTAAAGTATACAGGGTTCATTCTGAAGCTTTCTTT. Translation: CASSKVYRVHSEAFF.

V and J are TRBV5-1 and TRBJ2-5; D may be TRBD2 (6 bases). The V end lost 1 base, the J end lost 4 bases, and 14 bases lay between the germline ends. Germline V gene sequence: CDR1 SGHRS, CDR2 YFSETQ. The CDR3 runs 15 residues. CDR3 sequence: CASSLLGLGGETQYF. As DNA, the CDR3 is TGCGCCAGCAGCTTGCTGGGACTGGGCGGAGAGACCCAGTACTTC.

This clone was picked up a small number of times. This chain links TRBV6-6 with TRBJ2-7, with TRBD1 matching 9 bases. CDR1 is MNHNY, CDR2 SVGAGI, per germline (reference sequence). With 0 bases clipped from V and 3 bases from J, the junction kept 3 bases outside the gene matches. The CDR3 loop spans 15 amino acids. For the CDR3, the DNA is TGTGCCAGCAGTTACTCCGGACAGGGGAACTACGAGCAGTACTTC. This codes for CASSYSGQGNYEQYF.